This T cell receptor (beta chain) came from a study of cytomegalovirus exposure and HLA in healthy donors. Study information: Roughly 86 million unique TCRs from HLA-typed donors made up an early data release.

This clone was seen once. The antigen is unknown. Whole-study results and caveats: Cytomegalovirus status was reportedly diagnosed by the classifier with high specificity and sensitivity. As a later analysis showed, a missense DCLRE1C variant was linked to trimming of TCR beta V- and J-genes. On later analysis, the bulk of CMV-associated TCR beta chains appeared to be HLA-restricted.

A multiplex PCR was run with 60 Vbeta primers and 13 Jbeta primers. Libraries were prepared by immunoSEQ multiplex PCR; TCRdb keeps only in-frame clonotypes and omits some of them. The profile shows 150,000 to 200,000 clones, approximately 84% of them singletons. This receptor was taken from a girl under three years old in good health and CMV-seronegative. The sequenced material came from PBMCs.

CDR3 in DNA: TGTGCCAGCAGCGAAAGGGGACTAGCGGCCTCCTACAATGAGCAGTTCTTC. Its protein product is CASSERGLAASYNEQFF. The chain uses TRBV9 and TRBJ2-1; 11 bases map to TRBD2. CDR3 length: 17 residues. CDR1 and CDR2 (germline): SGDLS, YYNGEE. After removal of 3 bases from V and 0 bases from J, the junction contained 5 bases not matched to a gene. Full variable domain (remainder filled in from reference TRBV9 and TRBJ2-1): DSGVTQTPKHLITATGQRVTLRCSPRSGDLSVYWYQQSLDQGLQFLIQYYNGEERAKGNILERFSAQQFPDLHSELNLSSLELGDSALYFCASSERGLAASYNEQFFGPGTRLTVL.